These 18 T cell receptor beta chains were sequenced from one sample in a study of cytomegalovirus exposure and HLA in healthy donors (dated by TCRdb to the late 2010s). Library creation used the immunoSEQ multiplex PCR assay. Drawn from immuneACCESS, this table holds only the in-frame rearrangements with V and J called that TCRdb kept. Clones are partly lost; checked studies trace under half to an unresolved V gene and leave the rest unexplained. In this sample the table shows about 360,000 clones, more than 80% of which occur a single time. The biggest ten clones account for 0.65% to 0.95% of the sample. The sequenced material came from PBMCs. The receptors come from a woman between 18 and 29 years old in good health and CMV-seronegative.

As to this clone: Within the sample, other DNA sequences also encode this same CDR3. The rearrangement joins TRBV5-1 to TRBJ1-1, with unresolved D. The CDR3 loop spans 13 amino acids. V lost 4 bases and J 1 base, leaving 8 bases between the germline ends. Germline V gives CDR1 SGHRS, CDR2 YFSETQ. The CDR3 sequence is CASSPDSNTEAFF. CDR3 in DNA: TGCGCCAGCAGCCCAGATTCGAACACTGAAGCTTTCTTT. Combining the CDR3 with reference TRBV5-1 and TRBJ1-1 gives the whole variable domain KAGVTQTPRYLIKTRGQQVTLSCSPISGHRSVSWYQQTPGQGLQFLFEYFSETQRNKGNFPGRFSGRQFSNSRSEMNVSTLELGDSALYLCASSPDSNTEAFFGQGTRLTVV.

This clone was seen a handful of times. The chain joins TRBV4-1 to TRBJ2-5; weak D call: TRBD2 (6 bases). CDR3 size: 16 residues. Germline V lookup: CDR1 MGHRA, CDR2 YSYEKL. V lost 1 base, J lost 2 bases, and 14 bases lay in between. CDR3 protein: CASSQGVWAGQETQYF. In DNA, the CDR3 is TGCGCCAGCAGCCAAGGGGTATGGGCGGGGCAAGAGACCCAGTACTTC.

The J gene is TRBJ2-1, the V gene TRBV28, with D uncertain. V lost 6 bases and J 9 bases, leaving 9 bases between the germline ends. Germline loops: CDR1 MDHEN, CDR2 SYDVKM. The CDR3 contains 11 residues. CDR3 DNA: TGTGCCAGCAGCCCCGGTAGTGAGCAGTTCTTC. Translation: CASSPGSEQFF.

The chain joins TRBV4-2 to TRBJ2-1; D is ambiguous. Germline-derived CDR1 and CDR2 are LGHNA and YNFKEQ. The CDR3 consists of 12 residues. Trimming shortened V by 3 bases and J by 7 bases, and 7 bases separated the two germline ends. For the CDR3, the DNA is TGTGCCAGCAGCCACCTAGGAAATGAGCAGTTCTTC. Its translation is CASSHLGNEQFF.

The chain recombines TRBV11-2 with TRBJ2-1, with D perhaps matching TRBD1 (6 bases). CDR3 size: 18 residues. Germline V lookup: CDR1 SGHAT, CDR2 FQNNGV. Trimming took 4 bases from V and 8 from J, leaving 27 bases between them. CDR3 region: CASSSLKRGWTSDHEQFF. In DNA, the CDR3 is TGTGCCAGCAGCTCGCTCAAGAGGGGGTGGACTTCCGATCATGAGCAGTTCTTC.

CDR3 loop: CASSPASAANTGELFF. The CDR3 region has the DNA TGTGCCAGCAGTCCCGCTAGCGCGGCGAACACCGGGGAGCTGTTTTTT. The chain uses TRBV28 and TRBJ2-2; maybe TRBD2 (6 bases). The germline V gene encodes CDR1 MDHEN and CDR2 SYDVKM. Trimming pared 5 bases from V and 0 bases from J, leaving 13 bases between. CDR3 length: 16 residues.

This chain joins TRBV6-1 and TRBJ1-6; D possibly corresponds to TRBD1 (5 bases). CDR3 size: 15 residues. Germline CDR1 and CDR2: MNHNS and SASEGT. Trimming removed 6 bases at V and 8 bases at J, with 17 bases between. CDR3 in DNA: TGTGCCAGCAGGGGTGGGGCAGGTCGTGATTCACCCCTCCACTTT. This translates into CASRGGAGRDSPLHF.

The chain carries TRBV2 and TRBJ2-3, with a weak D call TRBD1 (5 bases). Germline assignment: CDR1 SNHLY and CDR2 FYNNEI. The CDR3 contains 16 residues. V lost 3 bases and J lost 0, with 13 bases in between. The CDR3 is CASSEVRTLSTDTQYF. In nucleotides, the CDR3 is TGTGCCAGCAGTGAGGTCCGGACACTTAGCACAGATACGCAGTATTTT.

The chain recombines TRBV27 with TRBJ1-4; 11 nucleotides line up with TRBD1. CDR1 is MNHEY and CDR2 is SMNVEV in the germline V gene (reference sequence). CDR3 length: 22 residues. The V and J ends lost 6 bases and 3 bases, in that order; junction bases with no gene match: 24. This chain's CDR3 is CASSRRAPPGQGEKFANEKLFF. The CDR3 region has the DNA TGTGCCAGCAGCCGAAGGGCCCCCCCGGGACAGGGGGAAAAGTTCGCTAATGAAAAACTGTTTTTT.

V usage is TRBV15 and J usage is TRBJ2-2, with D possibly matching TRBD2 (6 bases). The germline V and J ends were trimmed by 7 bases and 0 bases, with 12 bases remaining between them. The CDR3 covers 15 residues. CDR1 is LNHNV, CDR2 YYDKDF, per germline (reference sequence). The CDR3 loop is CATTRGGANTGELFF. The CDR3 DNA sequence: TGTGCCACCACCCGGGGAGGCGCGAACACCGGGGAGCTGTTTTTT.

The rearrangement uses TRBV18 and TRBJ2-1, with a possible D match to TRBD2 (5 bases). The CDR3 spans 13 residues. V lost 7 bases and J 8 bases, leaving 15 bases between the germline ends. CDR1 is KGHSH, CDR2 LQKENI, per germline. This CDR3 is CASYPGISDEQFF. Here the CDR3 DNA reads TGTGCCAGCTACCCGGGAATTTCGGATGAGCAGTTCTTC. The full variable domain, completed using reference TRBV18 and TRBJ2-1, is NAGVMQNPRHLVRRRGQEARLRCSPMKGHSHVYWYRQLPEEGLKFMVYLQKENIIDESGMPKERFSAEFPKEGPSILRIQQVVRGDSAAYFCASYPGISDEQFFGPGTRLTVL.

This clone occurred a few times. The J gene is TRBJ1-5, the V gene TRBV27; D is ambiguous. The CDR3 totals 12 residues. In germline, CDR1 is MNHEY, CDR2 SMNVEV (reference sequence). Trimming removed 4 bases from V and 4 bases from J, with 5 bases in between. The CDR3 DNA is TGTGCCAGCAGTTCGCTAAATCAGCCCCAGCATTTT. Its protein product is CASSSLNQPQHF.

V is TRBV27 and J is TRBJ1-2; 7 bases match TRBD1. Germline V gene sequence: CDR1 MNHEY, CDR2 SMNVEV (reference sequence). Germline trimming cut 2 bases from V and 4 bases from J; bases unmatched to any gene: 4. The CDR3 covers 14 residues. The DNA for the CDR3 is TGTGCCAGCAGTTTAGACAGGGAGGTCTATGGCTACACCTTC. Its translation: CASSLDREVYGYTF.

This clone has a handful of counts. This chain connects TRBV6-4 to TRBJ1-5, with 9 bases matching TRBD1. Germline-derived CDR1 and CDR2 are MRHNA and SNTAGT. Trimming at V came to 9 bases and at J to 1 base, leaving 13 bases not matched to a gene. CDR3 size: 17 residues. This chain's CDR3 is CARDRDRENGSNQPQHF. The CDR3 coding sequence is TGTGCCAGGGACCGGGACAGGGAAAATGGAAGCAATCAGCCCCAGCATTTT.

The CDR3 DNA sequence: TGTGCCAGCAGCCAATTAAGGGGACAGCGGACCGAAAGCGGGAGGGGCCCAGATACGCAGTATTTT. Translating it yields CASSQLRGQRTESGRGPDTQYF. V is TRBV16 and J is TRBJ2-3; 10 positions match TRBD2. The CDR3 is made up of 22 amino acids. Trimming at V came to 1 base and at J to 4 bases, leaving 23 bases not matched to a gene. Per germline, CDR1 KGHSY and CDR2 FQNENV.

DNA of the CDR3: TGTGCCAGCAGCCTGACAAACTGGGGAGCATCCTATGGCTACACCTTC. It specifies CASSLTNWGASYGYTF. The V call is TRBV11-2, the J call TRBJ1-2; D ambiguous. Looked up from germline, CDR1 is SGHAT and CDR2 is FQNNGV. This CDR3 spans 16 amino acids. V was shortened by 5 bases and J by 4 bases, with 20 bases between the two germline ends.

The genes are TRBV2 and TRBJ2-7, with a weak D call TRBD1 (6 bases). CDR3 length: 14 residues. V was trimmed by 4 bases and J by 6 bases, leaving 16 bases between them. The germline V gene encodes CDR1 SNHLY and CDR2 FYNNEI. As DNA, the CDR3 is TGTGCCAGCAGTGGGATCCGGCAGGGGCTCGAGCAGTACTTC. It translates to CASSGIRQGLEQYF.

The rearrangement links TRBV7-2 to TRBJ2-1; D not resolved. Germline CDR1 SGHTA, CDR2 FQGNSA. The CDR3 consists of 13 residues. V shed 2 bases and J shed 7 bases, with 9 bases lying between them. CDR3 in DNA: TGTGCCAGCAGCTTAATTCCCTTTAATGAGCAGTTCTTC. Translating gives CASSLIPFNEQFF.